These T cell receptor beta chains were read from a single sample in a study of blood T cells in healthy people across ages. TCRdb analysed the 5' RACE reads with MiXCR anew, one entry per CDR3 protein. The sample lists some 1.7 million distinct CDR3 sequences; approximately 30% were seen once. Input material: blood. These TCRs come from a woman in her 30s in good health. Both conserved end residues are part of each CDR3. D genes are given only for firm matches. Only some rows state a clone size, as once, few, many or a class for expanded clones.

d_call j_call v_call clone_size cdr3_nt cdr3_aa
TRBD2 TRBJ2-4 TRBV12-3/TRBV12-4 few TGTGCCAGCAGCCCTGGGACTAGCGGGGGGGCATCCGACAAAAACATTCAGTACTTC CASSPGTSGGASDKNIQYF
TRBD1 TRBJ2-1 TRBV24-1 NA TGTGCCACCAGTGATTCCGGGACAGGGAACAATGAGCAGTTCTTC CATSDSGTGNNEQFF
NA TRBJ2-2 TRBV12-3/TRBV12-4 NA TGTGCCAGCAGTTTTTGGGACACCGGGGAGCTGTTTTTT CASSFWDTGELFF
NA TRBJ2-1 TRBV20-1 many TGCAGTGCTAGAGATCGGGTACTAGCCCTCAATGAGCAGTTCTTC CSARDRVLALNEQFF
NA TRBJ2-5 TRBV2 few TGTGCCAGCATCGTAGAGACCCAGTACTTC CASIVETQYF
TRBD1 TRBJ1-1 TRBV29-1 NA TGCAGCGTTCGTGATAGGGCCGGGACAGCCAACACTGAAGCTTTCTTT CSVRDRAGTANTEAFF
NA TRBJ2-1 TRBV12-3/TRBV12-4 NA TGTGCCAGCAGACCCCTCGGGGGCGATTCTTACTCCTACAATGAGCTGTTCTTC CASRPLGGDSYSYNELFF
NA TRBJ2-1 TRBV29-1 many TGCAGCGTTGAAGGGGTTGGCGGTGTCTACAATGAGCAGTTCTTC CSVEGVGGVYNEQFF
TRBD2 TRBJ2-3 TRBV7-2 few TGTGCCAGCAGTTTCCTCCTAGCGGGGGGGCGTTCGGATACGCAGTATTTT CASSFLLAGGRSDTQYF
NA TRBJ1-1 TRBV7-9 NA TGTGCCAGCAGCACCTCCACAGGGACGGAAGCTTTCTTT CASSTSTGTEAFF
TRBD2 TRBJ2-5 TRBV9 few TGTGCCAGCAGCGCGGGACTAGCGGGGGGCCAAGAGACCCAGTACTTC CASSAGLAGGQETQYF
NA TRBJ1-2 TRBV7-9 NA TGTGCCAGCAGCTCTCATGACATGGCCTTTGGCTACACCTTC CASSSHDMAFGYTF